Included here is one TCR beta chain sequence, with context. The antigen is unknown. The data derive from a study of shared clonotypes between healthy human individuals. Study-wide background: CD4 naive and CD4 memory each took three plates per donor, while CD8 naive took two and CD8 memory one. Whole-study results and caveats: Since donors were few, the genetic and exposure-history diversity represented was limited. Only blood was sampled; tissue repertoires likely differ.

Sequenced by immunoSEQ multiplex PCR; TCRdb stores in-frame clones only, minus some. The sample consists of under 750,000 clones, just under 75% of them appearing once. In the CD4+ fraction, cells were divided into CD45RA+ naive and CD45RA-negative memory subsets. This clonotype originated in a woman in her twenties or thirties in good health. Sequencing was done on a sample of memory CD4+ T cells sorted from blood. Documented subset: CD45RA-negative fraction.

The DNA of the CDR3 is TGTGCCAGCAGTGCACTGAGAGGGAGGGGCACTGAAGCTTTCTTT. The encoded protein is CASSALRGRGTEAFF. V usage is TRBV2 and J usage is TRBJ1-1; possibly TRBD1 for D (5 bases). Germline V gives CDR1 SNHLY, CDR2 FYNNEI. The CDR3 covers 15 residues. V lost 4 bases to trimming and J lost 4 bases, with 16 bases between them.